The source of this TCR beta chain is a study of Ad26.COV2.S vaccination and SARS-CoV-2 variants. Study conclusions and caveats: It was reported that spike-specific CD8+ and CD4+ T cell responses were substantially broad after vaccination.

TCRdb keeps only in-frame clones here, not all; method: immunoSEQ multiplex PCR. The table lists more than 300,000 clones, less than 90% of them singletons. With respect to this clone: No antigen is known for it.

As to treatment: roughly 18 received Ad26.COV2.S at low or high dose, single or two shots; about 5 received placebo; per-sample allocation not given. The study sampled participants on day 63 after the first vaccine or placebo injection. Sequencing was performed on peripheral blood, taken in a trial of Ad26.COV2.S vaccine versus placebo. The source of this sequence is a person aged 18-65 years who received the Ad26.COV2.S COVID-19 vaccine or a placebo.

The CDR3 nucleotides read TGTGCCAGCAGTTCCCCCCTCGGGCGGGGGCTGCAGGAGCAGTACTTC. As protein: CASSSPLGRGLQEQYF. The genes are TRBV6-5 and TRBJ2-7; the D gene is possibly TRBD2 (7 bases). V was clipped by 4 bases and J by 7 bases, with 23 bases between them. This CDR3 is built from 16 residues. CDR1 is MNHEY, CDR2 SVGAGI, per germline.